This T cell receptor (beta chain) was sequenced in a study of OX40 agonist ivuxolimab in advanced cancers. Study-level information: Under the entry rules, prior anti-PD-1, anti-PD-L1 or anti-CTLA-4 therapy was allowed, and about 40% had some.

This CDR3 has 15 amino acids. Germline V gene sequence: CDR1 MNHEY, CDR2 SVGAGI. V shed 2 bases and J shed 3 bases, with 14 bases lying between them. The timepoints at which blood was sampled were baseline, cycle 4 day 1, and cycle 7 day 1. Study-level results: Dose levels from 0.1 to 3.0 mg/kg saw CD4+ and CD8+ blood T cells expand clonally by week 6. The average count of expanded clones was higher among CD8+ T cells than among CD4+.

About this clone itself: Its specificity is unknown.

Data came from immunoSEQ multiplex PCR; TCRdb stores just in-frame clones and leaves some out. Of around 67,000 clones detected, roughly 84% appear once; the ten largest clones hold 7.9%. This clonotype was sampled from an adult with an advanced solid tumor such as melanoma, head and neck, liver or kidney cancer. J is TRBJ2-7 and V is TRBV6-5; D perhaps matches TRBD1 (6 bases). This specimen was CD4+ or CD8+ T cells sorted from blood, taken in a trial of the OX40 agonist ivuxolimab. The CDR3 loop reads CASSYHPTGSYEQYF. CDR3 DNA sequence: TGTGCCAGCAGTTACCATCCGACAGGTAGCTACGAGCAGTACTTC.